The present entry profiles one T cell receptor (beta chain) with its context. This sample is part of a study of blood T cell repertoires in COVID-19. Turning to the study itself: From the United States, Italy and Spain came samples of acute and convalescent COVID-19. Sources were T cells, B-cell-depleted T cells, or PBMCs; the material itself was cDNA or gDNA.

CDR3 length: 13 amino acids. Per germline, CDR1 MNHEY and CDR2 SVGAGI. V trimming: 6 bases; J trimming: 6 bases; junction bases outside the gene matches: 5. Methods used by the authors: Amplification of reference gene primers provided the estimated nucleated cell counts. Sequencing was performed with immunoSEQ multiplex PCR; in TCRdb, only in-frame clones are kept and a portion is missing. V, J and clone size are taken as reported in that table, and D and trimming were inferred from the DNA itself. Of 150,000 to 200,000 clones detected, more than 90% appear once; the ten largest clones hold 0.5% to 0.6%.

V is TRBV6-5 and J is TRBJ1-1; 9 bases match TRBD1. This receptor was taken from a middle-aged man with acute or convalescent COVID-19. Sequenced input: peripheral blood. The CDR3 DNA reads TGTGCCAGCAGGAGGGACAGGGATGCTGAAGCTTTCTTT. It specifies CASRRDRDAEAFF.